Listed here is a single T cell receptor beta chain. Its cognate antigen is unknown. These data are taken from a study of cytomegalovirus exposure and HLA in healthy donors. The study, taken as a whole, reports: In a later analysis, HLA-C alleles had the fewest associated TCRs, DRB1 alleles the most.

Primers for the PCR totalled 60 Vbeta and 13 Jbeta. TCRdb keeps only in-frame clones here, not all; method: immunoSEQ multiplex PCR. The data show approximately 190,000 clones, 81% seen once. The donors (healthy individuals) were bone marrow donors. The sequenced material came from PBMCs. The TCR originated in a man over 45 in good health and CMV-seronegative.

CDR3 DNA: TGTGCCAGCAGTAGACAGGGAAACACTGAAGCTTTCTTT. Translation: CASSRQGNTEAFF. The V call is TRBV6-1, the J call TRBJ1-1; 7 nucleotides agree with TRBD1. Germline CDR1 MNHNS, CDR2 SASEGT. V lost 5 bases, J lost 2 bases, and 2 bases stayed unmatched. The CDR3 has 13 residues.